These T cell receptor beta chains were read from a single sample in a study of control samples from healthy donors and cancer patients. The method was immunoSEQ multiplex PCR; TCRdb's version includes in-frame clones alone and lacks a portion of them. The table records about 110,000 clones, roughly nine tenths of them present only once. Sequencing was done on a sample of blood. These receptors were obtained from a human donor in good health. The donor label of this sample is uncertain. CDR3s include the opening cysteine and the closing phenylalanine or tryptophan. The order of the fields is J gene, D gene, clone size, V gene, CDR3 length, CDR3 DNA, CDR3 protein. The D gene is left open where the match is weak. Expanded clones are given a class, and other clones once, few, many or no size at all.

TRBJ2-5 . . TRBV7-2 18 TGTGCCAGCAGCTTAGGTCGAAGGACACTAAAACCTCGGGAGACCCAGTACTTC CASSLGRRTLKPRETQYF
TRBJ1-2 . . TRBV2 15 TGTGCCAGCACCGAATTGGGGGGGGCAAGCTATGGCTACACCTTC CASTELGGASYGYTF
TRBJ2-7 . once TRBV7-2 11 TGTGCCAGCAGCTTAACATACGAGCAGTACTTC CASSLTYEQYF
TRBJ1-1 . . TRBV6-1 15 TGTGCCAGCAGTGAAGGCCCGGGAATTAACACTGAAGCTTTCTTT CASSEGPGINTEAFF
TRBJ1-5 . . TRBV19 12 TGTGCCAGTAGTACGTTGGGGGGGCCCCAGCATTTT CASSTLGGPQHF
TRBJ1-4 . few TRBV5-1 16 TGCGCCAGCAGCTTGTCGGGGAGGGGCCCTAGTGAAAAACTGTTTTTT CASSLSGRGPSEKLFF
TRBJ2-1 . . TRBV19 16 TGTGCCAGTAGTACCCCATACACAGGAGGTTACAATGAGCAGTTCTTC CASSTPYTGGYNEQFF
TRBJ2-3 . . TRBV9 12 TGTGCCAGCAGCGTAGCCGGAGATACGCAGTATTTT CASSVAGDTQYF
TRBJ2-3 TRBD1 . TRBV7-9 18 TGTGCCAGCAGCTTAGCAAACTCCGGGACAGGGGACGTGGATACGCAGTATTTT CASSLANSGTGDVDTQYF
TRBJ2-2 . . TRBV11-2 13 TGTGCCAGCACTCTAAATTCGCCCGGGGAGCTGTTTTTT CASTLNSPGELFF
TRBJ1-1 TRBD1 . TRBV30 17 TGTGCCTGGAGTGGAAGAGTAGGGACAGGGATTGGCACTGAAGCTTTCTTT CAWSGRVGTGIGTEAFF
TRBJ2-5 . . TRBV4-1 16 TGCGCCAGCAGCCAATCCTACGGGACAAGCAAAGAGACCCAGTACTTC CASSQSYGTSKETQYF
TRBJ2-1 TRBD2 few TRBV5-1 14 TGCGCCAGCGGATTGGGGACTAGCAGCAGTGAGCAGTTCTTC CASGLGTSSSEQFF
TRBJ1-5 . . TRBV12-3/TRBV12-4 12 TGTGCCAGCGATAATAGCAATCAGCCCCAGCATTTT CASDNSNQPQHF
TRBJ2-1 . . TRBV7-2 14 TGTGCCAGCAGCGCCCGAGGGACCTACAATGAGCAGTTCTTC CASSARGTYNEQFF
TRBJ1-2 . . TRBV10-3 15 TGTGCCATCAGTGAGTCTATAGGGGGATTCGATGGCTACACCTTC CAISESIGGFDGYTF
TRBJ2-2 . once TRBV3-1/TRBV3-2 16 TGTGCCAGCAGCCAGGGGGGACCCACGAACACCGGGGAGCTGTTTTTT CASSQGGPTNTGELFF